Given below is one TCR beta chain in context. Its target is unknown. The sample is drawn from a study of blood T cells in healthy people across ages. This CDR3 contains 15 residues. The V end lost 2 bases, the J end lost 4 bases, and 14 bases lay between the germline ends. Germline CDR1 LGHNT, CDR2 FRNRAP. It was with a sample-barcoded 5' primer and a J-beta primer mix that a second PCR of roughly 7 to 12 cycles was run. The template-switch adaptor was a 5' adaptor with 12 random nucleotides. It tagged each cDNA molecule. TCRdb used MiXCR to reprocess the 5' RACE reads, holding one entry per CDR3 protein. The sample has some 760,000 distinct CDR3 sequences, just under 25% seen once; the top ten hold 3% to 4.5%. Findings of the study overall: Observed TCR beta diversity per million T cells went down as age went up. This fall followed a roughly linear course with age.

This same sample was also part of a study on T cells of mothers and their children. That publication notes: Each mother yielded more than 8 million TCR beta CDR3 reads. Each child yielded approximately 3 million reads.

Sequenced input: blood. The receptor's source is a boy aged 5-17 years in good health. This sequence joins TRBV12-5 and TRBJ2-5, with no clear D. CDR3 nucleotides: TGTGCTAGTGGTTTGTTCGGGTCCGGGTTAGAGACCCAGTACTTC. Its translation is CASGLFGSGLETQYF.